This T cell receptor (beta chain) came from a study of T cells in Graves' hyperthyroidism and ophthalmopathy. This clonotype has ten or more counts. The antigen remains unidentified. The TCR beta CDR3 regions underwent amplification using RNA transcripts as the source. The HTBI set primed first-round TCR CDR3 RT-PCR. Each CDR3 protein is one row after TCRdb ran MiXCR on the multiplex PCR reads. The table records a few hundred thousand distinct CDR3 sequences, roughly 14% of them present only once. Whole-study findings and limits: Model output signaled ophthalmopathy a median roughly 6 months ahead of onset.

From germline, CDR1 is GTSNPN and CDR2 SVGIG (reference sequence). CDR3 length: 13 amino acids. V dropped 3 bases and J dropped 0 bases, with 8 bases sitting between them. This clonotype was obtained from a woman aged 25 to 39 with Graves' hyperthyroidism. Sequences were obtained from blood. V gene TRBV30 combines with J gene TRBJ1-1; tentative D call: TRBD1 (5 bases). Here the CDR3 DNA reads TGTGCCTGGAGGCGACAGTTGAACACTGAAGCTTTCTTT. Translated: CAWRRQLNTEAFF.